This T cell receptor (beta chain) is drawn from a study of radiotherapy plus CTLA-4 blockade in lung cancer. Background on the study: Patients showed objective responses in about 20% of cases and disease control in 25% to 40%. Study results and limitations: TCR clones of tumor origin grew in blood after radiotherapy plus ipilimumab. Early blood T cell clone dynamics reportedly forecast response best, with interferon-beta.

Those patients who had chemo-refractory metastatic non-small-cell lung cancer were given focal radiation along with CTLA-4 blockade through ipilimumab. As regards this clone: What it binds is unknown.

TCRdb keeps only in-frame clones here, not all; method: immunoSEQ multiplex PCR. The table lists around 44,000 clones, roughly four fifths of them singletons. Germline assignment: CDR1 SGHTA and CDR2 FQGNSA. Trimming left V 5 bases short and J 2 bases short, with 16 bases between. CDR3 length equals 16 residues. The sequences come from peripheral blood, collected from a patient treated with radiotherapy plus ipilimumab. The TCR sequence derives from a human donor with non-small cell lung cancer whose response to radiotherapy plus ipilimumab could not be evaluated. The chain carries TRBV7-2 and TRBJ1-5; D is possibly TRBD1 (6 bases). CDR3 bases: TGTGCCAGCAGCCCCGGCCCGGGGGGCGGCAATCAGCCCCAGCATTTT. Translating gives CASSPGPGGGNQPQHF.